This TCR beta chain derives from a study of blood T cell repertoires in COVID-19 (TCRdb year 2020). At the level of the whole study: Samples from collaborators originated in the United States, Italy and Spain and spanned both the acute and convalescent phases of COVID-19. HLA class I and class II types, where available, came from metadata supplied by the sample provider rather than from assay-based typing. The prospective study material was composed of cDNA or gDNA derived from T cells, B-cell-depleted T cells, or PBMCs. Samples were obtained from the ongoing ImmuneRACE study (first 160 participants) and from 1,200 or so subjects provided by 6 global collaborators. Sample metadata almost always included a de-identified subject ID, COVID-19 status, age in years and sex. Subjects who had been exposed to COVID-19, were actively infected with it, or had recovered from it provided the deeply sampled blood TCRbeta repertoires that made up the dataset. The repertoires were made available in a free public database intended to serve as a resource for research on the immune response to SARS-CoV-2. Findings and caveats that apply to the study as a whole: How much clinical and demographic metadata was included differed by source and by participant, and the metadata was provided uncurated.

Of note for this clone: Its antigen has not been determined. Nothing much larger sits one base from this clone, and base qualities are not available.

TCRbeta CDR3 regions were amplified from genomic DNA using the immunoSEQ Assay, a bias-controlled multiplex PCR. In the authors' own workflow: The number of nucleated cells in each sample was estimated from the amplification of reference gene primers within the assay. To quantify the absolute abundance of each unique TCRbeta CDR3 rearrangement, sequence reads were collapsed and filtered. Productive Simpson clonality was computed per sample as the square root of Simpson's diversity index over productive rearrangements. This is the immuneACCESS table as TCRdb keeps it, with only in-frame sequences that have V and J called. A part of the clones is gone; compared with another copy, unresolved V genes explain less than half, and the rest is unexplained. That table gives V, J and clone size, and the DNA gave D and trimming. Within this sample are around 200,000 clones, with approximately 89% of them counted one time only. Under 3.5% of the sample is held by the ten biggest clonotypes.

V and J are trimmed by 2 bases and 2 bases, and the gene matches miss 5 bases of the junction. The CDR3 spans 14 residues, from the cysteine through the phenylalanine. Only the CDR3 DNA stays, 42 bases, in frame from base 1. From a lookup of the germline V gene (reference sequence), CDR1 and CDR2 are GTSNPN and SVGIG. Whole blood was collected in K2EDTA tubes by collaborating institutions according to the institutions' own protocols. Collaborator samples were shipped for TCRbeta analysis as frozen whole blood, isolated PBMCs, or DNA extracted from either sample type. Sequencing input: peripheral blood. The chain links TRBV30 with TRBJ1-1, and 7 bases in between align with TRBD1. The TCR originated in a man between 70 and 80 years old with acute or convalescent COVID-19. The DNA sequence reads TGTGCCTGGAGTACAAACAGGGGAAACACTGAAGCTTTCTTT. Protein translation: CAWSTNRGNTEAFF.